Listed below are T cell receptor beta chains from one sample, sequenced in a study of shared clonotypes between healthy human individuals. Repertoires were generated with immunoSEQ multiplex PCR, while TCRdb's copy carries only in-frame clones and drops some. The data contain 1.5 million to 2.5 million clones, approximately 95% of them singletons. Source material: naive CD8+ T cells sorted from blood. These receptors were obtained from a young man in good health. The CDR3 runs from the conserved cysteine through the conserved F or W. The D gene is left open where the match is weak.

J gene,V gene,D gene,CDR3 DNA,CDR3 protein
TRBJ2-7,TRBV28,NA,TGTGCCAGCAGTTGGGCAGCGGTGCTCCCCTCCTACGAGCAGTACTTC,CASSWAAVLPSYEQYF
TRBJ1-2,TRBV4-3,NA,TGCGCCAGCAGCCAAGAGAACGAGTGGGGCTACACCTTC,CASSQENEWGYTF
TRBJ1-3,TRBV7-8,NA,TGTGCCAGCAGCTTTTTCGTCACTGCTGGAAACACCATATATTTT,CASSFFVTAGNTIYF
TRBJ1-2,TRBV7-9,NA,TGTGCCAGCAGCCCCGGGTGGGGGGAGAACTATGGCTACACCTTC,CASSPGWGENYGYTF
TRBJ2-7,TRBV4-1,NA,TGCGCCAGCAGCCATTCGGGTTACGAGCAGTACTTC,CASSHSGYEQYF
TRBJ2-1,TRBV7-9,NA,TGTGCCAGCAGCTTAAGGGACCACAACATGGGTGAGCAGTTCTTC,CASSLRDHNMGEQFF
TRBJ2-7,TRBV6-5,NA,TGTGCCAGCAGAGCTCGAAATTACTACGAGCAGTACTTC,CASRARNYYEQYF
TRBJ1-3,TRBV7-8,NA,TGTGCCAGCAGCCCCCTCTTAGGGGGGGGACGCGGAAACACCATATATTTT,CASSPLLGGGRGNTIYF
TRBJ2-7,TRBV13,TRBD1,TGTGCCAGCAGCTCGGGACAGGGGGGATACGAGCAGTACTTC,CASSSGQGGYEQYF
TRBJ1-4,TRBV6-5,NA,TGTGCCAGCAGTCCCCGGGACGGGGACTTTGGGAAACTGTTTTTT,CASSPRDGDFGKLFF